This passage covers 19 T cell receptor beta chains from one sample sequenced in a study of T cells in Graves' hyperthyroidism and ophthalmopathy. The CDR3 regions of TCR beta were amplified from RNA transcripts. The HTBI set primed first-round TCR CDR3 RT-PCR. TCRdb reanalysed the multiplex PCR reads using MiXCR and keeps one entry per CDR3 protein. The table includes approximately 400,000 distinct CDR3 sequences, roughly 14% detected once. Sequencing was performed on blood. The receptors here all came from a man in his thirties or forties with Graves' hyperthyroidism that later progressed to Graves' ophthalmopathy.

This clonotype has at least ten counts. The chain recombines TRBV6-5 with TRBJ1-1; D is ambiguous. Looked up from germline, CDR1 is MNHEY and CDR2 is SVGAGI. This CDR3 is 14 amino acids long. Trimming pared 2 bases from V and 1 base from J, leaving 8 bases between. CDR3 nucleotide sequence: TGTGCCAGCAGTTACAGCGACCAGAACACTGAAGCTTTCTTT. Translating it yields CASSYSDQNTEAFF.

This clonotype was detected ten times or more. The V and J genes are TRBV30 and TRBJ2-5; D possibly corresponds to TRBD1 (6 bases). The germline V gene has CDR1 GTSNPN and CDR2 SVGIG (reference sequence). CDR3 size: 13 residues. V gave up 2 bases and J gave up 0 bases, with 7 bases separating them. This CDR3 reads CAWSRGYQETQYF. The CDR3 region has the DNA TGTGCCTGGAGTAGGGGGTACCAAGAGACCCAGTACTTC.

Ten or more counts support this clonotype. The chain links TRBV5-1 to TRBJ2-3, with 8 bases matching TRBD2. Germline CDR1 SGHRS, CDR2 YFSETQ. The V segment lost 7 bases and the J segment 2 bases; nucleotides outside the gene matches: 9. The CDR3 length is 15 residues. The CDR3 DNA follows: TGCGCCAGCCTAAAGTCGGGGGGGTACACAGATACGCAGTATTTT. Amino acids: CASLKSGGYTDTQYF.

At least ten counts were recorded for this clonotype. J is TRBJ2-7 and V is TRBV7-2; maybe TRBD1 (6 bases). CDR3 size: 16 residues. Germline CDR1 and CDR2: SGHTA and FQGNSA. The V end was cut by 5 bases, the J end by 0 bases, with 17 bases between. CDR3 sequence: CASSPQGPTPSYEQYF. In DNA form, the CDR3 reads TGTGCCAGCAGCCCACAGGGACCTACACCCTCCTACGAGCAGTACTTC.

This clonotype was picked up a small number of times. V and J are TRBV20-1 and TRBJ1-3; a weak D match, TRBD1 (5 bases). Deletions cut 0 bases from V and 3 bases from J, with 9 bases between. Germline assignment: CDR1 DFQATT and CDR2 SNEGSKA (reference sequence). CDR3 length: 14 residues. The CDR3 sequence: CSARDTRVGNTIYF. The CDR3 DNA is TGCAGTGCTAGAGATACCAGGGTTGGAAACACCATATATTTT.

Points on this clonotype: This may be a read error: a much more frequent sequence differs by one nucleotide. The chain employs TRBV9 and TRBJ2-2, with D possibly being TRBD1 or TRBD2 (5 bases each). CDR1 is SGDLS, CDR2 YYNGEE, per germline. The CDR3 has 16 amino acids. This chain's CDR3 is CASSVVGTRNTGELSF. The CDR3 nucleotides are TGTGCCAGCAGCGTCGTAGGGACCCGGAACACCGGGGAGCTGTCTTTT.

This clonotype was detected ten times or more. The chain has TRBV27 and TRBJ1-5; TRBD1 is a possible D gene (6 bases). There are 16 residues in the CDR3. V was trimmed by 5 bases and J by 0 bases, leaving 14 bases between them. Per germline, CDR1 MNHEY and CDR2 SMNVEV (reference sequence). The DNA of the CDR3 is TGTGCCAGCAGTCCCCGGACAGCATATAGCAATCAGCCCCAGCATTTT. Encoded protein: CASSPRTAYSNQPQHF.

This chain links TRBV5-1 with TRBJ1-1; unclear D gene. Germline V lookup: CDR1 SGHRS, CDR2 YFSETQ. The V end was cut by 5 bases, the J end by 4 bases, with 15 bases between. This CDR3 region has 14 residues. This CDR3 reads CASRAEWGGTEAFF. The CDR3 bases are TGCGCCAGCAGGGCGGAGTGGGGAGGCACTGAAGCTTTCTTT.

This clonotype was seen many times. The chain employs TRBV12-3 or TRBV12-4 and TRBJ2-3, with 8 bases aligning to TRBD1. V shed 3 bases and J 5 bases; nucleotides not matched to a gene: 7. The CDR3 totals 15 residues. CDR3 loop: CASSLGTGRGDTQYF. As DNA, the CDR3 is TGTGCCAGCAGTTTGGGGACAGGAAGGGGAGATACGCAGTATTTT.

This clonotype has only a few counts. The rearrangement uses TRBV20-1 and TRBJ2-1; 7 bases are a match to TRBD1. V lost 0 bases to trimming and J lost 3 bases; unmatched junction nucleotides: 2. CDR1 and CDR2 (germline): DFQATT, SNEGSKA (reference sequence). The CDR3 length is 14 residues. CDR3 amino acids: CSAREQGVYNEQFF. In DNA, the CDR3 is TGCAGTGCTAGAGAGCAGGGGGTCTACAATGAGCAGTTCTTC.

This clonotype was seen only a few times. The chain is built from TRBV5-6 and TRBJ1-2; unclear D gene. The length of the CDR3 is 12 residues. Germline loops: CDR1 SGHDT, CDR2 YYEEEE. With 7 bases removed from V and 6 bases from J, the gap between germline ends came to 13 bases. CDR3 in amino acids: CASSKGSHGYTF. The CDR3 DNA reads as TGTGCCAGCTCGAAGGGTAGCCATGGCTACACCTTC. Based on the CDR3 plus reference TRBV5-6 and TRBJ1-2, the full variable domain is DAGVTQSPTHLIKTRGQQVTLRCSPKSGHDTVSWYQQALGQGPQFIFQYYEEEERQRGNFPDRFSGHQFPNYSSELNVNALLLGDSALYLCASSKGSHGYTFGSGTRLTVV.

This clonotype was seen a handful of times. V and J are TRBV5-1 and TRBJ1-6, with 8 nucleotides matching TRBD1. CDR1 and CDR2 from the germline V gene are SGHRS and YFSETQ. This CDR3 contains 15 residues. Trimming cost V 4 bases and J 6 bases; bases outside gene matches: 6. CDR3 sequence: CASSEGQALNSPLHF. The CDR3 DNA reads TGCGCCAGCAGCGAGGGACAGGCCCTTAATTCACCCCTCCACTTT.

This clonotype has only a few counts. The chain recombines TRBV13 with TRBJ1-3; D is perhaps TRBD1 (5 bases). Trimming removed 5 bases at V and 0 bases at J, with 11 bases between. The CDR3 is made up of 15 amino acids. Germline V gene sequence: CDR1 PRHDT, CDR2 FYEKMQ (reference sequence). CDR3 sequence reads: CASSLTAISGNTIYF. In nucleotides, the CDR3 is TGTGCCAGCAGCCTGACAGCAATCTCTGGAAACACCATATATTTT.

This clonotype was found many times. The J gene is TRBJ1-1, the V gene TRBV20-1, with D possibly TRBD1 on 5 matching bases. CDR1 is DFQATT and CDR2 is SNEGSKA in the germline V gene (reference sequence). V gave up 1 base and J gave up 1 base, with 13 bases separating them. This CDR3 spans 15 amino acids. The CDR3 region is CSARGGVRGNTEAFF. CDR3 DNA: TGCAGTGCTAGAGGGGGGGTAAGGGGGAACACTGAAGCTTTCTTT.

There are many counts of this clonotype. The rearrangement links TRBV6-1 to TRBJ1-1; 7 nucleotides agree with TRBD1. The CDR3 has 18 amino acids. Looked up from germline, CDR1 is MNHNS and CDR2 is SASEGT. The V and J ends lost 7 bases and 0 bases, in that order; junction bases with no gene match: 17. The CDR3 reads CASTLFGRGQSLNTEAFF. Here the CDR3 DNA reads TGTGCCAGCACCCTCTTTGGAAGGGGGCAAAGTTTGAACACTGAAGCTTTCTTT.

In regard to this clonotype: It may be a read error: a sequence one base away is much more abundant. CDR3 protein: CASSLAAGDTEAFF. As DNA, the CDR3 is TGTGCCAGCAGCCTCGCTGCAGGGGACACTGAAGCTTTCTTT. The chain carries TRBV2 and TRBJ1-1; D might be TRBD1 (6 bases). The CDR3 sequence is 14 residues long. Germline V gives CDR1 SNHLY, CDR2 FYNNEI. Trimming took 6 bases from V and 3 from J, leaving 14 bases between them.

In this sample, this clonotype turned up many times. V gene TRBV27 combines with J gene TRBJ2-2; the D is unclear. With 0 bases removed from V and 1 base from J, the gap between germline ends came to 6 bases. The CDR3 is made up of 15 amino acids. Germline V gene sequence: CDR1 MNHEY, CDR2 SMNVEV (reference sequence). CDR3 in amino acids: CASSLSEMNTGELFF. For the CDR3, the DNA is TGTGCCAGCAGTTTATCTGAGATGAACACCGGGGAGCTGTTTTTT.

This clonotype showed up just a few times. The chain is built from TRBV9 and TRBJ1-5; unclear D gene. This CDR3 is built from 15 residues. Trimming removed 4 bases from V and 1 base from J, with 12 bases in between. From germline, CDR1 is SGDLS and CDR2 YYNGEE. As DNA, the CDR3 is TGTGCCAGCAGCCGATCCTCAGGAAGCAATCAGCCCCAGCATTTT. Amino acid sequence: CASSRSSGSNQPQHF.

In this sample, this clonotype turned up many times. V is TRBV5-1 and J is TRBJ1-4, with D perhaps matching TRBD1 (6 bases). The CDR3 is 16 amino acids. Germline assignment: CDR1 SGHRS and CDR2 YFSETQ. V dropped 4 bases and J dropped 6 bases, with 19 bases sitting between them. The CDR3 DNA reads TGCGCCAGCAGCAACTTTCCGACAGGAGGAGATGAAAAACTGTTTTTT. This codes for CASSNFPTGGDEKLFF.